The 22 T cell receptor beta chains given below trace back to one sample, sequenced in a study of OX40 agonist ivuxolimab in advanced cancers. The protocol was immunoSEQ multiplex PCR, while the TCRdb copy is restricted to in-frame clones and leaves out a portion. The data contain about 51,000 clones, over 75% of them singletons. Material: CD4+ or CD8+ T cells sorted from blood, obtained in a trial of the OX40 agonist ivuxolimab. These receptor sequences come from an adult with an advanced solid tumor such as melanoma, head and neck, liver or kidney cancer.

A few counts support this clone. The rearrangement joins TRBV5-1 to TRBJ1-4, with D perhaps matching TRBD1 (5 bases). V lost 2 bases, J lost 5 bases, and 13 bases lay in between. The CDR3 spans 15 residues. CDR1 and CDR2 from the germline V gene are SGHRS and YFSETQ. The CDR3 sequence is CASSFGDRQNEKLFF. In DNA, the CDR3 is TGCGCCAGCAGCTTCGGGGACCGCCAAAATGAAAAACTGTTTTTT.

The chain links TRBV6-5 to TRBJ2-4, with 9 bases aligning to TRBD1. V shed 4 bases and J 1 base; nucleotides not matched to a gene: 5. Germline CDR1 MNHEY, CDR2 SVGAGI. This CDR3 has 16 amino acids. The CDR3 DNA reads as TGTGCCAGCAGTTCAACAGGGGGCTCGGCCAAAAACATTCAGTACTTC. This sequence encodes CASSSTGGSAKNIQYF.

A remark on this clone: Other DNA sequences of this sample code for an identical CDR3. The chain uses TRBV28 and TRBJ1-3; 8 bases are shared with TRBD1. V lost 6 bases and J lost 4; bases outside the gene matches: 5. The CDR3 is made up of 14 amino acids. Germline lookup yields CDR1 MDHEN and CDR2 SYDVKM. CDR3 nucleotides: TGTGCCAGCAGCCTTCAGGGGGCAGGAAACACCATATATTTT. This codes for CASSLQGAGNTIYF.

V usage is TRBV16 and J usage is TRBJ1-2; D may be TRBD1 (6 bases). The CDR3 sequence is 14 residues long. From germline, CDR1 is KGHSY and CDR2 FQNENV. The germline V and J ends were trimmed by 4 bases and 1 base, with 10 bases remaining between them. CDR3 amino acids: CASSPYRVNYGYTF. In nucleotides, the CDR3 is TGTGCCAGCAGCCCTTACAGGGTTAACTATGGCTACACCTTC.

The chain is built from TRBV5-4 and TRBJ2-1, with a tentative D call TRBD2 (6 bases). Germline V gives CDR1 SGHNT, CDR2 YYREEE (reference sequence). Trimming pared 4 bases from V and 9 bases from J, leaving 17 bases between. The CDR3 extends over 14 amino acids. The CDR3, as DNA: TGTGCCAGCAGCCCTCACACAGGTAGCGGTGAGCAGTTCTTC. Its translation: CASSPHTGSGEQFF. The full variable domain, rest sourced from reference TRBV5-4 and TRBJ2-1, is ETGVTQSPTHLIKTRGQQVTLRCSSQSGHNTVSWYQQALGQGPQFIFQYYREEENGRGNFPPRFSGLQFPNYSSELNVNALELDDSALYLCASSPHTGSGEQFFGPGTRLTVL.

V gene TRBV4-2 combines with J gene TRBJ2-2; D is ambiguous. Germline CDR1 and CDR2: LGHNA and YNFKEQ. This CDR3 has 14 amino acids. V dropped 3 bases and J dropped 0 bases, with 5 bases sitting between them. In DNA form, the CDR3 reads TGTGCCAGCAGCCACGGAGCGAACACCGGGGAGCTGTTTTTT. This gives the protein CASSHGANTGELFF.

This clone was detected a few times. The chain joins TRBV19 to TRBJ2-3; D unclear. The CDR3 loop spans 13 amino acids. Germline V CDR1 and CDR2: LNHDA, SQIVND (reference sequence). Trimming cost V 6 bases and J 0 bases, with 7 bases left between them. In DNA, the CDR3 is TGTGCCAGTAGAGCCACTAGCACAGATACGCAGTATTTT. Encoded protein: CASRATSTDTQYF.

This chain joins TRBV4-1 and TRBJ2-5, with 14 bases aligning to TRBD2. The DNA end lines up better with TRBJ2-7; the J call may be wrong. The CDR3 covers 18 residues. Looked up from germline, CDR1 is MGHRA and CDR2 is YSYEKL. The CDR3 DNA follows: TGCGCCAGCAGCCAGCTAGACATCGGACTAGCGGGAGGTCGCGAGCAGTACTTC. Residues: CASSQLDIGLAGGREQYF.

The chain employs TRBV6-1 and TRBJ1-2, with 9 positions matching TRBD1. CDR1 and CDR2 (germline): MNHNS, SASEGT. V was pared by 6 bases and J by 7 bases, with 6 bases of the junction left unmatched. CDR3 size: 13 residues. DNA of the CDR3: TGTGCCAGCAGGACAGGGGGAGAGGGTGGCTACACCTTC. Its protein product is CASRTGGEGGYTF.

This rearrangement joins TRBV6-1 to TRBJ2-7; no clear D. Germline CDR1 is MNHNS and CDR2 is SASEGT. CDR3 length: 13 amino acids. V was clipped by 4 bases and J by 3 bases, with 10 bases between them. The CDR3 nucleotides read TGTGCCAGCAGTGGGCAGCTGCTCTACGAGCAGTACTTC. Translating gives CASSGQLLYEQYF.

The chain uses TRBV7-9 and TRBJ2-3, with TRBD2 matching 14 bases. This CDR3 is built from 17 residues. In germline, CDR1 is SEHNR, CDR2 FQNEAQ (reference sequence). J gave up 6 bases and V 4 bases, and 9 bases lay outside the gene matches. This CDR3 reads CASSSVGTSGRRDTQYF. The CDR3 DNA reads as TGTGCCAGCAGCTCCGTTGGGACTAGCGGGAGAAGGGATACGCAGTATTTT.

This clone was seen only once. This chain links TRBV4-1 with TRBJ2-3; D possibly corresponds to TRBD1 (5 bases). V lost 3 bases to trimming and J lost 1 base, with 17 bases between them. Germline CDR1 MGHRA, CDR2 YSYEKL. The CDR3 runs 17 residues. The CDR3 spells CASSQKSRWGRTDTQYF. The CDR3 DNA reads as TGCGCCAGCAGCCAGAAGAGTCGGTGGGGCCGCACAGATACGCAGTATTTT.

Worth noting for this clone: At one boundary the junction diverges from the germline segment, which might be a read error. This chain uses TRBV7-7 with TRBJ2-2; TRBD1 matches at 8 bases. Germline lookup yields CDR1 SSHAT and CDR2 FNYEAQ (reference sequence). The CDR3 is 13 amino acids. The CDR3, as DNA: TGTGCTAGCAGCACGACAGGGGCCGGGGAGCTGTTTTTT. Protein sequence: CASSTTGAGELFF. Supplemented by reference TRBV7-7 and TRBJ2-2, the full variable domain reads GAGVSQSPRYKVTKRGQDVTLRCDPISSHATLYWYQQALGQGPEFLTYFNYEAQPDKSGLPSDRFSAERPEGSISTLTIQRTEQRDSAMYRCASSTTGAGELFFGEGSRLTVL.

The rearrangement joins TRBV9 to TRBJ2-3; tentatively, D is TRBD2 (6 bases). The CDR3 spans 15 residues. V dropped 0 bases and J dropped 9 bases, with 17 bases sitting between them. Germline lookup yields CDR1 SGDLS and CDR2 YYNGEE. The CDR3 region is CASSVDLRGGETQYF. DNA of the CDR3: TGTGCCAGCAGCGTAGACCTACGGGGCGGGGAAACGCAGTATTTT.

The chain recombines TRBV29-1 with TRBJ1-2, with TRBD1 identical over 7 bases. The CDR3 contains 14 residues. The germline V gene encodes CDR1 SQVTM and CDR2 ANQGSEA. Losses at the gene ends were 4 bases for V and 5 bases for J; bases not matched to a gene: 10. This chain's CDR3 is CSVVFKQGEYGYTF. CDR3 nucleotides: TGCAGCGTTGTTTTTAAGCAGGGGGAGTATGGCTACACCTTC.

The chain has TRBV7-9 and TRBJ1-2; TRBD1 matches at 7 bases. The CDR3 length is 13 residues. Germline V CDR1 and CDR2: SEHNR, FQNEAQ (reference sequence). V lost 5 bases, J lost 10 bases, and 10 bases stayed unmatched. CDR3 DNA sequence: TGTGCCAGCAGCGTCGACAGGGTATCGGACTACACCTTC. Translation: CASSVDRVSDYTF.

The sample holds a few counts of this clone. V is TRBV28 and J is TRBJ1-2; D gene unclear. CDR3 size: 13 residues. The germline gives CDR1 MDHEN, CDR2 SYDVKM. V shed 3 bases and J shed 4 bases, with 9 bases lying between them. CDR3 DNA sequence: TGTGCCAGCAGTTTGGAGGTGGCCTATGGCTACACCTTC. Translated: CASSLEVAYGYTF.

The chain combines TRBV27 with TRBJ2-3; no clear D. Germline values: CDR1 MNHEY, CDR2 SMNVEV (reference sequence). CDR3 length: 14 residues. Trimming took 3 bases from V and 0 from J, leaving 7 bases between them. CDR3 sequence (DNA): TGTGCCAGCAGTTTGGGCGGTAGCACAGATACGCAGTATTTT. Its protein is CASSLGGSTDTQYF.

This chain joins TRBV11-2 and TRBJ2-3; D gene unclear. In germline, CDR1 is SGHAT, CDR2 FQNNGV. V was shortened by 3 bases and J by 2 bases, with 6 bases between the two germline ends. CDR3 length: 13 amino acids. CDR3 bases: TGTGCCAGCAGCTTCAGGCCCACAGATACGCAGTATTTT. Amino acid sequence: CASSFRPTDTQYF.

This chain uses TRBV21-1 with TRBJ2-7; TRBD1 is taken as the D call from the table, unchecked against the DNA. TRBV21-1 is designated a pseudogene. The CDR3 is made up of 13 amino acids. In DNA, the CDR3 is TGTGCCAGCAGGCAGGGGGCGGGCTACGAGCAGTACTTC. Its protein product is CASRQGAGYEQYF.

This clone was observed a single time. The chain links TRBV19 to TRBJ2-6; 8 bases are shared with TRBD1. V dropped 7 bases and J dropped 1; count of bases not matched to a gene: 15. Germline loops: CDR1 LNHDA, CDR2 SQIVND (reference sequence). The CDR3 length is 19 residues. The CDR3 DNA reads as TGTGCCAGTACCGCTGGTGGTAGGACAGGGCGGTCTGGGGCCAACGTCCTGACTTTC. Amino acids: CASTAGGRTGRSGANVLTF.

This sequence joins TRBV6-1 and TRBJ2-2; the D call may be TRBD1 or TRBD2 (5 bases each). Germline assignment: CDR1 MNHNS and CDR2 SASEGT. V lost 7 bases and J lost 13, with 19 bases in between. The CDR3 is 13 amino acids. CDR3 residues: CASTPEGRGRLFF. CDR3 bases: TGTGCCAGCACTCCTGAAGGCCGGGGACGGCTGTTTTTT.